This T cell receptor beta chain appears in the sequencing data of a study of T-cell reconstitution after alpha-beta-depleted transplantation in children. Findings of the study overall: After transplant, at about two months, alpha-beta T cells were reportedly derived from several hundred expanded graft clones.

The ends were cut back, 3 bases at V and 5 bases at J, with 16 bases in the middle. Germline CDR1 is SGHDT and CDR2 is YYEEEE. The CDR3 has 15 residues. Preparation of the TCRbeta library used unique molecular identifiers. TCRdb reprocessed the PCR reads via MiXCR and lists one record per CDR3 protein. The sample yields roughly 66,000 distinct CDR3 sequences, just under 5% seen once. Many counts were recorded for this clonotype. Antigen unknown. This chain connects TRBV5-6 to TRBJ2-3; D possibly corresponds to TRBD1 (5 bases). The receptor's source is a boy under two years old who had a stem cell transplant for acute myeloid leukemia, so the T cells may come from the graft donor. The source was PBMCs, mostly from graft donor cells, collected 180 days after TCRalphabeta/CD19-depleted stem cell transplant. In DNA form, the CDR3 reads TGTGCCAGCAGCTGGCCCAACTTAAGGGGAGATACGCAGTATTTT. Translated: CASSWPNLRGDTQYF.